Given below is one T cell receptor beta chain in context. Antigen specificity is unknown. From the roughly 110-subject validation cohort, which was separate from the roughly 670-subject first cohort, the donors were drawn. The data are from a study of cytomegalovirus exposure and HLA in healthy donors. Assay used: immunoSEQ multiplex PCR; TCRdb lists only in-frame clones, some missing. The repertoire includes 150,000 to 200,000 clones, 80% to 90% of them detected once, and more than 2% sits in the top ten. Overall study results and limits: Reportedly, diagnosis of cytomegalovirus status by the classifier showed high specificity and sensitivity. In vitro work confirmed that three CMV-associated chains recognize CMV antigens. According to a subsequent analysis, TCR clusters from the first cohort were inclined to appear together in the 130 or so validation repertoires.

Sequencing was done on a sample of PBMCs. This receptor was identified in a woman between 18 and 29 years old in good health and CMV-seronegative.

CDR3 region: CASSQGWEQFF. As DNA, the CDR3 is TGTGCCAGCAGCCAGGGCTGGGAGCAGTTCTTC. The chain combines TRBV14 with TRBJ2-1; D gene ambiguous. Trimming removed 3 bases at V and 10 bases at J, with 7 bases between. Germline values: CDR1 SGHDN, CDR2 FVKESK. The CDR3 extends over 11 amino acids.